One sample yielded the 13 T cell receptor beta chains listed below, sequenced in a study of CD8+ T cells in alopecia areata. As the sequencing template, cDNA was produced by extracting RNA and reverse transcribing it. The repertoire was sequenced with immunoSEQ multiplex PCR; TCRdb's copy has only in-frame clones and lacks some. The table lists roughly 190,000 clones, 50% to 60% of them singletons. Specified treatment: oral pan-JAK inhibitor, 5-10 mg twice daily. The sample in question was CD4+ T cells sorted from blood, obtained at week 4, from a patient treated with tofacitinib. The source of these receptors is a human donor with alopecia areata.

The V and J genes are TRBV29-1 and TRBJ1-2; tentative D call: TRBD1 (5 bases). The germline V gene has CDR1 SQVTM and CDR2 ANQGSEA. The CDR3 length is 14 residues. Trimming shortened V by 6 bases and J by 3 bases, and 17 bases separated the two germline ends. CDR3 sequence (DNA): TGCAGCGTCGATCTTAAGAGGGGCTACTATGGCTACACCTTC. This sequence encodes CSVDLKRGYYGYTF.

J is TRBJ2-3 and V is TRBV11-3; either TRBD1 or TRBD2 may fit D (6 bases each). Germline V CDR1 and CDR2: SGHNT, YENEEA. The ends were cut back, 4 bases at V and 0 bases at J, with 8 bases in the middle. This CDR3 is 14 amino acids long. The CDR3 DNA is TGTGCCAGCAGCTCGGGGGCAAGCACAGATACGCAGTATTTT. This encodes CASSSGASTDTQYF.

This chain connects TRBV9 to TRBJ2-7; D may be TRBD2 (6 bases). This CDR3 region has 15 residues. V was cut by 4 bases and J by 2 bases, with 16 bases left in between. Per the germline V gene, CDR1 is SGDLS and CDR2 is YYNGEE. The CDR3 sequence: CASSTSGTPPYEQYF. The DNA for the CDR3 is TGTGCCAGCAGCACCTCCGGGACTCCCCCCTACGAGCAGTACTTC. The full variable domain, with the rest looked up from reference TRBV9 and TRBJ2-7, is DSGVTQTPKHLITATGQRVTLRCSPRSGDLSVYWYQQSLDQGLQFLIQYYNGEERAKGNILERFSAQQFPDLHSELNLSSLELGDSALYFCASSTSGTPPYEQYFGPGTRLTVT.

The genes are TRBV5-6 and TRBJ2-7; 11 bases fit TRBD1. Germline V gives CDR1 SGHDT, CDR2 YYEEEE. The V segment lost 4 bases and the J segment 4 bases; nucleotides outside the gene matches: 4. This CDR3 has 14 residues. CDR3 in amino acids: CASSVGQGGYEQYF. In DNA, the CDR3 is TGTGCCAGCAGCGTGGGACAGGGGGGGTACGAGCAGTACTTC.

The chain links TRBV9 to TRBJ1-6; possibly TRBD1 for D (5 bases). Germline CDR1 is SGDLS and CDR2 is YYNGEE. Trimming removed 0 bases from V and 10 bases from J, with 14 bases in between. This CDR3 has 15 amino acids. CDR3 loop: CASSVAGQGRSPLHF. CDR3 nucleotide sequence: TGTGCCAGCAGCGTAGCGGGGCAGGGCCGGTCACCCCTCCACTTT.

This clone was observed a handful of times. This chain links TRBV5-1 with TRBJ1-6; 7 bases agree with TRBD1. After removal of 1 base from V and 7 bases from J, the junction contained 8 bases not matched to a gene. CDR1 SGHRS and CDR2 YFSETQ come from the germline V gene. CDR3 length equals 16 residues. Here the CDR3 DNA reads TGCGCCAGCAGCTTGTCGCGAACAGGGGACAATTCACCCCTCCACTTT. This encodes CASSLSRTGDNSPLHF.

The V and J genes are TRBV2 and TRBJ2-5; D gene unclear. The length of the CDR3 is 12 residues. Germline lookup yields CDR1 SNHLY and CDR2 FYNNEI. V lost 4 bases, J lost 4 bases, and 7 bases lay in between. CDR3 residues: CASSAYSETQYF. The CDR3 DNA follows: TGTGCCAGCAGTGCGTACTCAGAGACCCAGTACTTC.

This clone was counted between two and nine times. Other nucleotide sequences in the sample specify the same CDR3. This chain connects TRBV5-1 to TRBJ2-5; D not certain. Germline V CDR1 and CDR2: SGHRS, YFSETQ. Trimming took 3 bases from V and 2 from J, leaving 2 bases between them. This CDR3 has 11 amino acids. CDR3 amino acids: CASSSQETQYF. In DNA, the CDR3 is TGCGCCAGCAGCTCACAAGAGACCCAGTACTTC.

The chain's CDR3 is CSVEASGGDEQFF. The CDR3 nucleotides are TGCAGCGTGGAGGCTAGCGGGGGGGATGAGCAGTTCTTC. The chain uses TRBV29-1 and TRBJ2-1, with TRBD2 matching over 12 bases. CDR1 and CDR2 from the germline V gene are SQVTM and ANQGSEA. The length of the CDR3 is 13 residues. V shed 6 bases, J shed 8 bases, and the junction held 5 bases outside the gene matches.

The V and J genes are TRBV5-6 and TRBJ1-1, with D maybe TRBD1 (6 bases). V lost 0 bases and J lost 2, with 11 bases in between. Germline V gene data show CDR1 as SGHDT and CDR2 as YYEEEE. This CDR3 is 15 amino acids long. DNA of the CDR3: TGTGCCAGCAGCTTGGACTCTGGGGGCAACACTGAAGCTTTCTTT. Translated, it gives CASSLDSGGNTEAFF.

Written as DNA, the CDR3 is TGTGCCAGCAGCCAAGATAGATACGAGCAGTACTTC. It yields the protein CASSQDRYEQYF. The chain is built from TRBV4-2 and TRBJ2-7; D is ambiguous. Germline V gives CDR1 LGHNA, CDR2 YNFKEQ. Trimming removed 0 bases from V and 4 bases from J, with 4 bases in between. The CDR3 length is 12 residues.

This clone was detected only a few times. This chain connects TRBV4-1 to TRBJ1-6, with 8 bases identical to TRBD1. Germline values: CDR1 MGHRA, CDR2 YSYEKL. There are 16 residues in the CDR3. With V trimmed by 1 base and J by 10 bases, 9 bases remained unmatched. The CDR3 here is CASSQGGTGVGSPLHF. The CDR3 coding sequence is TGCGCCAGCAGCCAAGGGGGGACAGGCGTGGGATCACCCCTCCACTTT.

This sequence joins TRBV7-9 and TRBJ2-7; TRBD1 matches at 9 bases. CDR1 SEHNR and CDR2 FQNEAQ come from the germline V gene (reference sequence). The CDR3 totals 15 residues. The V and J ends lost 5 bases and 4 bases, in that order; junction bases with no gene match: 9. The CDR3, as DNA: TGTGCCAGCAGCCCAAGTGGGACAGGGATTTACGAGCAGTACTTC. This sequence encodes CASSPSGTGIYEQYF.